A selection of T cell receptor beta chains follows, all from one sample in a study of blood T cell repertoires in COVID-19. Produced via immunoSEQ multiplex PCR; TCRdb's table is partial and in-frame only. The sample comprises about 140,000 clones, around 82% of which are singletons, and approximately 3.8% rests with the top ten. Specimen: peripheral blood. These receptors came from a woman aged 60-70 years with acute or convalescent COVID-19. CDR3s include the opening cysteine and the closing phenylalanine or tryptophan. Where a row states a size, it is once, few, many or the class of an expanded clone; other rows omit it.

V,J,size,CDR3
TRBV5-8,TRBJ2-3,.,CASSTGLAGAEVYF
TRBV3-1/TRBV3-2,TRBJ1-2,.,CASSSQRGYTF
TRBV7-7,TRBJ2-5,.,CASSSRARETQYF
TRBV6-5,TRBJ2-5,.,CASSPSGGRETQYF
TRBV29-1,TRBJ1-3,.,CSVVTRGNTIYF
TRBV18,TRBJ2-1,once,CASSPGQANEQFF
TRBV5-1,TRBJ1-4,few,CASSPGQSPNEKLFF
TRBV27,TRBJ2-1,.,CASSTDSGRHNEQFF
TRBV5-5,TRBJ2-3,.,CASSLRGTDTQYF
TRBV15,TRBJ1-2,.,CATSTGDYGYTF
TRBV20-1,TRBJ1-2,few,CIGTGGAGYTF
TRBV18,TRBJ1-3,few,CASSLRTGGSGNTIYF
TRBV24-1,TRBJ1-5,.,CATGDRGGQPQHF
TRBV24-1,TRBJ2-1,.,CATSQAGAGNEQFF
TRBV6-2/TRBV6-3,TRBJ2-1,once,CASSPATYNEQFF
TRBV28,TRBJ2-7,.,CASSFSWTSVIYEQYF
TRBV5-1,TRBJ1-1,.,CASSSSGGTEAFF
TRBV6-2/TRBV6-3,TRBJ1-1,many,CASSLIRGHTEAFF
TRBV21-1,TRBJ1-6,.,CASSKAGGRSVNSPLHF
TRBV27,TRBJ1-5,.,CASSLRAGNQPQHF
TRBV28,TRBJ1-2,.,CASSNPQENSLRGYTF
TRBV10-2,TRBJ2-5,.,CASSESSVRTQYF
TRBV2,TRBJ2-5,once,CASSPLETQYF
TRBV2,TRBJ2-1,once,CASSESALEQFF